This T cell receptor beta chain was sequenced during a study of T cell responses to AZD1222 COVID-19 vaccine. Whole-study context: Pooled together were second doses at about 4 or about 12 weeks.

The study, taken as a whole, reports: Most donors were white British and more were female, and clonal diversity was possibly underestimated. The span of vaccine-associated CD4 TCRs extended across spike, with dominance at 160-218 and 743-854. Baseline seropositives among AZD1222 recipients totaled only five to seven.

This clone was seen only once. Its cognate antigen is unknown. The ends lost 5 bases at V and 5 bases at J; junction bases unmatched: 5. The CDR3 runs 13 residues. Germline CDR1 reads MNHEY; CDR2 reads SVGAGI. Here immunoSEQ multiplex PCR was the method, and the copy in TCRdb shows in-frame clones only, minus some. The table lists 100,000 or so clones, about 90% of them singletons. The receptor comes from an adult in good health. The material was peripheral blood, obtained on day 0 of AZD1222 vaccination. The genes are TRBV6-5 and TRBJ1-2, with TRBD1 matching 7 bases. CDR3 region: CASSRTGEYGYTF. CDR3 coding DNA: TGTGCCAGCAGTCGGACAGGAGAGTATGGCTACACCTTC.